This T cell receptor beta chain was obtained from a study of shared clonotypes between healthy human individuals. CD45RO-negative, CCR7-positively selected cells formed the naive CD8 fraction, excluding terminally differentiated effector memory CD45RA+ cells. Sorted-subset replicate PCRs used 200 ng DNA, some 31,000 T cell genomes. The assay was immunoSEQ multiplex PCR, and TCRdb's table has in-frame clones only and misses some. Altogether over 2,000,000 clones are present, roughly 93% being singletons, with the ten largest covering about 1.6%. Germline CDR1 reads LNHNV; CDR2 reads YYDKDF (reference sequence). There are 16 residues in the CDR3. Losses at the gene ends were 0 bases for V and 4 bases for J; bases not matched to a gene: 4.

This rearrangement joins TRBV15 to TRBJ2-7, with 12 bases fitting TRBD2. The receptor's source is a man in his late teens or twenties in good health. Some clones in this sample may be carry-over from other donors' samples. Sequencing input: naive CD8+ T cells from PBMCs. In DNA form, the CDR3 reads TGTGCCACCAGCAGAGATCTACTAGCGGGAGGTTACGAGCAGTACTTC. Amino acid sequence: CATSRDLLAGGYEQYF. Variable domain in full (rest from reference TRBV15 and TRBJ2-7): DAMVIQNPRYQVTQFGKPVTLSCSQTLNHNVMYWYQQKSSQAPKLLFHYYDKDFNNEADTPDNFQSRRPNTSFCFLDIRSPGLGDTAMYLCATSRDLLAGGYEQYFGPGTRLTVT.